This TCR beta chain was observed in a study of CD8+ T cells in alopecia areata. Study-level points and caveats: In lesional scalp, particularly from alopecia totalis/universalis, clonality was higher than in normal scalp. Sequencing of scalp tissue also captures the resident alphabeta T cells of normal skin.

This sample's treatment: oral pan-JAK inhibitor, 5-10 mg twice daily. Alopecia areata patients provided lesional scalp punch biopsies and peripheral blood, both collected for the study. Worth noting for this clone: Its specificity is not known.

RNA was isolated and reverse transcribed to cDNA, the sequencing template. Only in-frame clones appear in the TCRdb table, and some are missing; sequencing was by immunoSEQ multiplex PCR. Altogether about 180,000 clones are present, roughly 50% being singletons, with the ten largest covering more than 10%. V gave up 8 bases and J gave up 0 bases, with 8 bases separating them. The CDR3 is made up of 12 amino acids. Per the germline V gene, CDR1 is SGHDT and CDR2 is YYEEEE. This specimen consisted of CD8+ T cells sorted from blood, obtained at week 24, from a patient treated with tofacitinib. The sequence derives from a human donor with alopecia areata. The chain couples TRBV5-6 to TRBJ1-1, with D possibly matching TRBD1 (5 bases). In nucleotides, the CDR3 is TGTGCCAGTTCGACAGTGAACACTGAAGCTTTCTTT. Amino acids: CASSTVNTEAFF.